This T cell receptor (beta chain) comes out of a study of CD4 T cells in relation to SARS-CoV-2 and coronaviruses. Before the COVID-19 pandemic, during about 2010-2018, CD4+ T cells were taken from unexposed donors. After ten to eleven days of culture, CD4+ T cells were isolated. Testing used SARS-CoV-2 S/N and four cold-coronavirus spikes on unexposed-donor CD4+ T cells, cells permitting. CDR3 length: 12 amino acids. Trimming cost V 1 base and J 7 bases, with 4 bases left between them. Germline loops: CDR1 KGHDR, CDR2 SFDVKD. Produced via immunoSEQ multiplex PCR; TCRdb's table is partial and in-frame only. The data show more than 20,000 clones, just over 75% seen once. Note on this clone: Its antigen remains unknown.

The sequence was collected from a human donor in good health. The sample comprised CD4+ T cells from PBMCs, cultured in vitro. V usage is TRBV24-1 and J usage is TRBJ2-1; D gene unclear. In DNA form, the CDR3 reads TGTGCCACCAGTGATTTAAAGAATGAGCAGTTCTTC. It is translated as CATSDLKNEQFF.